These T cell receptor beta chains were read from a single sample in a study of control samples from healthy donors and cancer patients. Profiled with immunoSEQ multiplex PCR; TCRdb holds only in-frame clones, not every one. The data contain more than 45,000 clones, over 90% of them singletons. The sequenced material came from PBMCs. These receptors came from a woman between 45 and 65 years old with head and neck cancer. Each CDR3 is given with its conserved first and last residue. A D gene is named only where the DNA matches it firmly. A clone size is listed for some rows: how often the clone was seen (once, few, many), or a class if it is expanded.

v_call	j_call	clone_size	d_call	cdr3_nt	cdr3_aa
TRBV30	TRBJ2-2	.	.	TGTGCCTTTTCGGACTGGGGCACCGGGGAGCTGTTTTTT	CAFSDWGTGELFF
TRBV6-5	TRBJ1-2	.	.	TGTGCCAGCAGCCTCGGGGGAGCGGGGGGCTACACCTTC	CASSLGGAGGYTF
TRBV10-3	TRBJ1-1	.	TRBD1	TGTGCCATCAGTGAGGCCCCGGGACAGGGGGGCGGGAACACTGAAGCTTTCTTT	CAISEAPGQGGGNTEAFF
TRBV7-9	TRBJ2-2	.	TRBD1	TGTGCCAGCAGCCCCAGGGGGACGGGAAACACCGGGGAGCTGTTTTTT	CASSPRGTGNTGELFF
TRBV5-1	TRBJ1-4	.	TRBD1	TGCGCCAGCAGCTTGGACAGGGGGCTCGATGAAAAACTGTTTTTT	CASSLDRGLDEKLFF
TRBV4-1	TRBJ2-1	once	.	TGCGCCAGCAGCCAAGATTGGGGGCTAGCGGCTAATGAGCAGTTCTTC	CASSQDWGLAANEQFF
TRBV6-5	TRBJ1-2	.	.	TGTGCCAGCAGTTTCGCAGGGCTTCGCCAATGGGGCTACACCTTC	CASSFAGLRQWGYTF
TRBV27	TRBJ2-7	.	TRBD2	TGTGCCAGCAGCCTGACTAGCGGGGCCTCCTACGAGCAGTACTTC	CASSLTSGASYEQYF
TRBV18	TRBJ1-4	.	.	TGTGCCAGCTCACCACTGGGCAGGACGACTGCAACTAATGAAAAACTGTTTTTT	CASSPLGRTTATNEKLFF
TRBV19	TRBJ2-7	.	.	TGTGCCAGTAGTGTCGATGGGGGGACTGGGAGCGAGCAGTACTTC	CASSVDGGTGSEQYF
TRBV21-1	TRBJ1-2	.	.	TGTGCCAGCAGCAAAGCGCTTTCAGGGGGCGCCGATTCTAACTATGGCTACACCTTC	CASSKALSGGADSNYGYTF
TRBV27	TRBJ1-5	.	TRBD1	TGTGCCAGCAGTTTACTGGGGGACAGGGAACAGCCCCAGCATTTT	CASSLLGDREQPQHF
TRBV30	TRBJ1-1	.	.	TGTGCCTGGAGTGGAGGGGTAGGGAACACTGAAGCTTTCTTT	CAWSGGVGNTEAFF
TRBV7-2	TRBJ2-3	.	TRBD1	TGTGCCAGCAGCTTGATGGACAGGAGAAACACAGATACGCAGTATTTT	CASSLMDRRNTDTQYF
TRBV7-2	TRBJ2-3	.	.	TGTGCCAGCAGCTTAGGGGGGATAGCAACAGATACGCAGTATTTT	CASSLGGIATDTQYF
TRBV27	TRBJ1-1	once	TRBD1	TGTGCCAGCAGGACCCCCGGGACAGGGACAAAAGCTTTCTTT	CASRTPGTGTKAFF
TRBV9	TRBJ2-4	.	TRBD1	TGTGCCAGCAGTCGAGACAGGGCGAACATTCAGTACTTC	CASSRDRANIQYF
TRBV24-1	TRBJ2-2	.	.	TGTGCCACCAGTGACCCTACTGGGGCCAACACCGGGGAGCTGTTTTTT	CATSDPTGANTGELFF
TRBV4-1	TRBJ1-5	.	TRBD1	TGCGCCAGCAGCCCGGGACAGGGAGAACAGCCCCAGCATTTT	CASSPGQGEQPQHF
TRBV4-1	TRBJ2-3	.	TRBD2	TGCGCCAGCAGCAAGGCACTAGCGGGGGGGCAAGATACGCAGTATTTT	CASSKALAGGQDTQYF
TRBV24-1	TRBJ2-6	.	TRBD2	TGTGCCACCAGTAAAGGAGCGGGGGGGGCCAACGTCCTGACTTTC	CATSKGAGGANVLTF
TRBV3-1/TRBV3-2	TRBJ2-3	.	.	TGTGCCAGCAGCCCGAGGACAGTCGTAGATACGCAGTATTTT	CASSPRTVVDTQYF
TRBV11-2	TRBJ2-7	.	TRBD1	TGTGCCAGCAGCTTACTTCGGGCAGGGGGCGACGAGCAGTACTTC	CASSLLRAGGDEQYF
TRBV23-1	TRBJ2-3	.	TRBD2	TGCGCCAGCAGTCGAGTGACTAGCGGGGGGTTTAGCACAGATACGCAGTATTTT	CASSRVTSGGFSTDTQYF
TRBV10-3	TRBJ1-2	.	TRBD1	TGTGCCATCAGTGAGTCGGCGACCGGGACAGGGGGCAACTATGGCTACACCTTC	CAISESATGTGGNYGYTF
TRBV4-1	TRBJ2-1	.	TRBD2	TGCGCCAGCAGCCAAGATGTGACTAGCGGGAGGGAGCAGTTCTTC	CASSQDVTSGREQFF
TRBV24-1	TRBJ2-6	.	.	TGTGCCACCAGTCCCCCTTGGAGTTCTGGGGCCAACGTCCTGACTTTC	CATSPPWSSGANVLTF
TRBV7-2	TRBJ1-5	.	.	TGTGCCAGCAGCTTAGCGGTAGGTCAGATCAATCAGCCCCAGCATTTT	CASSLAVGQINQPQHF
TRBV4-2	TRBJ1-5	once	.	TGTGCCAGCACCCAAAGCCGGGAATTAAGGCAGCCCCAGCATTTT	CASTQSRELRQPQHF
TRBV27	TRBJ2-1	few	TRBD2	TGTGCCAGCAGTTCAGGTAGCGGGGGACGAGAGCAGTTCTTC	CASSSGSGGREQFF
TRBV19	TRBJ1-2	.	TRBD1	TGTGCCAGCAACTCGGGACAGACCAACTATGGCTACACCTTC	CASNSGQTNYGYTF
TRBV6-5	TRBJ1-1	.	.	TGTGCCAGCTCCCCGACAGTGAACACTGAAGCTTTCTTT	CASSPTVNTEAFF
TRBV6-5	TRBJ2-1	.	TRBD1	TGTGCCAGCAGTCCCGGACAGGGGGTGAGGAATGAGCAGTTCTTC	CASSPGQGVRNEQFF
TRBV28	TRBJ1-5	once	.	TGTGCCAGCAGTTTGAGAGCTAGCAATCAGCCCCAGCATTTT	CASSLRASNQPQHF
TRBV2	TRBJ1-2	.	.	TGTGCCAGCAGTGAAGAAGATAGGAGCTACACCTTC	CASSEEDRSYTF
TRBV6-5	TRBJ1-2	.	.	TGTGCCAGCAGGGCTCACTCGGCCTATGGCTACACCTTC	CASRAHSAYGYTF
TRBV18	TRBJ2-5	.	.	TGTGCCAGCTCACCACCGACGGTGTACCAAGAGACCCAGTACTTC	CASSPPTVYQETQYF
TRBV24-1	TRBJ1-5	.	.	TGTGCCACCAGTGCCACAGATCAGCCCCAGCATTTT	CATSATDQPQHF
TRBV5-4	TRBJ2-5	.	.	TGTGCCAGCAGCTTTGACAGCTTCCAAGAGACCCAGTACTTC	CASSFDSFQETQYF
TRBV6-1	TRBJ1-2	.	TRBD1	TGTGCCAGCAGTGTTATTGGACAGGGGTTAGGCTATGGCTACACCTTC	CASSVIGQGLGYGYTF
TRBV7-9	TRBJ2-2	once	.	TGTGCCAGCAGCCATATACAGGGAAGCAGGGCCGGGGAGCTGTTTTTT	CASSHIQGSRAGELFF
TRBV30	TRBJ1-6	.	TRBD1	TGTGCCTGGGCGACAGGGGAGGGTTCACCCCTCCACTTT	CAWATGEGSPLHF
TRBV5-1	TRBJ1-5	.	.	TGCGCCAGCAGCTACACCGGGAGGAGCAATCAGCCCCAGCATTTT	CASSYTGRSNQPQHF
TRBV10-2	TRBJ1-2	.	TRBD1	TGCGCCAGCACCGGACAGGGAGCTAACTATGGCTACACCTTC	CASTGQGANYGYTF
TRBV4-3	TRBJ2-6	.	.	TGCGCCAGCAGCCAAGGAGAGGGGTCTGGGGCCAACGTCCTGACTTTC	CASSQGEGSGANVLTF
TRBV6-1	TRBJ1-1	.	.	TGTGCCAGCAGTGGGGGCTCCCGAGGGAAGAACACTGAAGCTTTCTTT	CASSGGSRGKNTEAFF